This passage covers 19 T cell receptor beta chains from one sample sequenced in a study of blood T cells in healthy people across ages (dated by TCRdb to between 2015 and 2017). Receptors were amplified or captured by 5' RACE. Sequenced using an Illumina HiSeq 2500. The second PCR ran for about 7 to 11 cycles and used a J-beta primer mix along with a sample-barcoded 5' primer. Through fastp at Q25 and MiXCR, TCRdb rebuilt clones from the public reads, retaining in-frame beta chains. Duplicate CDR3 protein sequences are folded into a single record with the most common DNA and genes. For this sample the table gives just over 1 million distinct CDR3 sequences, of which 35% to 50% were detected only once. The ten largest clones take up approximately 19% of the sample. The sequenced sample was blood. Receptor source: a woman aged 60 to 75 in good health.

The chain uses TRBV5-5 and TRBJ2-4, with 9 bases fitting TRBD2. The closer fit of TRBJ2-5 to the DNA end suggests the J call may be wrong. The CDR3 spans 15 residues. Germline V gene data show CDR1 as SGHKS and CDR2 as YYEKEE (reference sequence). CDR3 sequence: CASSSLTSGQETQYF. The CDR3, as DNA: TGTGCCAGCAGCTCGTTGACTAGCGGACAAGAGACCCAGTACTTC.

This chain joins TRBV3-1 and TRBJ2-1; tentative D call: TRBD1 (6 bases). The ends were cut back, 0 bases at V and 9 bases at J, with 15 bases in the middle. This CDR3 spans 15 amino acids. Germline V gene sequence: CDR1 LGHDT, CDR2 YNNKEL (reference sequence). CDR3 nucleotides: TGTGCCAGCAGCCAAGACAAGGGGGTAACCCGTGAGCAGTTCTTC. This translates into CASSQDKGVTREQFF.

This sequence joins TRBV6-6 and TRBJ2-1, with 13 bases lining up with TRBD2. Looked up from germline, CDR1 is MNHNY and CDR2 is SVGAGI (reference sequence). J gave up 7 bases and V 7 bases, and 4 bases lay outside the gene matches. CDR3 size: 14 residues. The CDR3 DNA follows: TGTGCCAGCACAGGACTAGCGGGAGCAAATGAGCAGTTCTTC. Translated, it gives CASTGLAGANEQFF.

This clonotype showed up just a few times. J is TRBJ2-7 and V is TRBV10-3; 7 nucleotides align to TRBD1. V gave up 3 bases and J gave up 3 bases; unmatched junction bases: 8. Germline lookup yields CDR1 ENHRY and CDR2 SYGVKD. The CDR3 sequence is 15 residues long. The CDR3 nucleotides are TGTGCCATCAGTGAAAAAGGGGGACAGCGCTACGAGCAGTACTTC. It is translated as CAISEKGGQRYEQYF.

This chain uses TRBV25-1 with TRBJ1-2; D is perhaps TRBD1 (5 bases). Germline V gene lookup returns CDR1 MGHDK and CDR2 SYGVNS. The V end lost 5 bases, the J end lost 2 bases, and 15 bases lay between the germline ends. CDR3 length: 15 amino acids. CDR3 sequence reads: CASSPPDTWNYGYTF. The CDR3 nucleotides are TGTGCCAGCAGTCCTCCGGACACCTGGAACTATGGCTACACCTTC.

The V call is TRBV13, the J call TRBJ2-3; no definite D call. Deletions cut 5 bases from V and 2 bases from J, with 17 bases between. Germline loops: CDR1 PRHDT, CDR2 FYEKMQ (reference sequence). The CDR3 spans 16 residues. CDR3 DNA sequence: TGTGCCAGCAGCCCTGGTGTTATCAGGAACACAGATACGCAGTATTTT. Protein product: CASSPGVIRNTDTQYF.

The rearrangement joins TRBV29-1 to TRBJ2-1; the D gene is possibly TRBD2 (5 bases). The V and J ends lost 7 bases and 7 bases respectively, with 14 bases between them. Germline CDR1 is SQVTM and CDR2 is ANQGSEA. The CDR3 covers 12 residues. The CDR3: CSGAPDWNEQFF. As DNA, the CDR3 is TGCAGCGGGGCCCCGGACTGGAATGAGCAGTTCTTC.

This clonotype was counted between two and nine times. V gene TRBV12-5 combines with J gene TRBJ2-7; the match to TRBD1 covers 7 bases. Germline lookup yields CDR1 LGHNT and CDR2 FRNRAP. The CDR3 has 18 amino acids. Unmatched junction bases numbered 17, after V lost 2 bases and J lost 4 bases. The CDR3 nucleotides read TGTGCTAGTGGTTTGTTGAACAGGGGAATCGTACTGGGGTACGAGCAGTACTTC. This gives the protein CASGLLNRGIVLGYEQYF.

A note on this clonotype: An end of the junction differs from the germline gene, which may be a read error. This sequence joins TRBV20-1 and TRBJ2-5; TRBD2 aligns across 13 bases. Germline V gene data show CDR1 as DFQATT and CDR2 as SNEGSKA (reference sequence). The CDR3 loop spans 14 amino acids. The CDR3 DNA reads TGCAGTGCTAGGGGACTAGCGGGACAAGAGACCCGGTACTTC. As protein: CSARGLAGQETRYF.

This clonotype was observed a few times. This rearrangement joins TRBV6-1 to TRBJ2-7; no firm D call. Matching the DNA end better, TRBJ2-5 makes the J call doubtful. CDR3 length equals 14 residues. The germline CDR1 and CDR2 sequences are MNHNS and SASEGT. The CDR3 coding sequence is TGTGCCAGCAGTATCGGCGGACCATTGGGGACCCAGTACTTC. It is translated as CASSIGGPLGTQYF.

J is TRBJ2-5 and V is TRBV12-5, with D possibly TRBD1 on 6 matching bases. This CDR3 is built from 14 residues. The germline V gene has CDR1 LGHNT and CDR2 FRNRAP. Trimming shortened V by 3 bases and J by 5 bases, and 13 bases separated the two germline ends. CDR3 protein: CASGLGGRRETQYF. The DNA of the CDR3 is TGTGCTAGTGGTTTAGGGGGTAGGCGCGAGACCCAGTACTTC.

This chain joins TRBV14 and TRBJ2-6; TRBD1 might be the D (5 bases). V was cut by 0 bases and J by 0 bases, with 9 bases left in between. The CDR3 runs to 17 residues. Germline V gene lookup returns CDR1 SGHDN and CDR2 FVKESK. The CDR3 DNA is TGTGCCAGCAGCCAAGATCTACAGGTCTCTGGGGCCAACGTCCTGACTTTC. Protein: CASSQDLQVSGANVLTF. Full variable domain (rest looked up from reference TRBV14 and TRBJ2-6): EAGVTQFPSHSVIEKGQTVTLRCDPISGHDNLYWYRRVMGKEIKFLLHFVKESKQDESGMPNNRFLAERTGGTYSTLKVQPAELEDSGVYFCASSQDLQVSGANVLTFGAGSRLTVL.

Notes on this clonotype: A much larger clonotype is one base distant, so this may be a read error. The CDR3 sequence is CASSHSGRIDYGYTF. CDR3 DNA: TGTGCCAGCAGCCACTCGGGACGGATAGACTATGGCTACACCTTC. This chain connects TRBV3-1 to TRBJ1-2; tentatively, D is TRBD1 (5 bases). Germline V gene lookup returns CDR1 LGHDT and CDR2 YNNKEL (reference sequence). Trimming shortened V by 3 bases and J by 3 bases, and 14 bases separated the two germline ends. The length of the CDR3 is 15 residues.

This clonotype showed up just a few times. J is TRBJ2-1 and V is TRBV18, with D unclear. This CDR3 has 14 amino acids. The ends were cut back, 3 bases at V and 3 bases at J, with 9 bases in the middle. CDR1 is KGHSH and CDR2 is LQKENI in the germline V gene. In DNA, the CDR3 is TGTGCCAGCTCACCTCCCAATTACTACAATGAGCAGTTCTTC. Amino acids: CASSPPNYYNEQFF.

V usage is TRBV28 and J usage is TRBJ2-7; D is unresolved. The V end lost 4 bases, the J end lost 2 bases, and 9 bases lay between the germline ends. CDR1 and CDR2 from the germline V gene are MDHEN and SYDVKM. The CDR3 totals 13 residues. CDR3 nucleotides: TGTGCCAGCAGTTCCCCCCGGACCTACGAGCAGTACTTC. Amino acids: CASSSPRTYEQYF.

In this sample, this clonotype turned up a few times. The rearrangement links TRBV3-1 to TRBJ2-4, with 9 bases lining up with TRBD2. J was trimmed by 13 bases and V by 1 base; bases with no gene match: 14. The CDR3 consists of 16 residues. The germline V gene has CDR1 LGHDT and CDR2 YNNKEL (reference sequence). This CDR3 reads CASSQGWSSGDVEQYF. In DNA, the CDR3 is TGTGCCAGCAGCCAAGGGTGGTCTAGCGGGGACGTGGAGCAGTACTTC.

The chain has TRBV29-1 and TRBJ2-1; TRBD2 agrees at 7 bases. Germline V gene lookup returns CDR1 SQVTM and CDR2 ANQGSEA. Trimming removed 4 bases from V and 9 bases from J; junction bases left unmatched: 6. The CDR3 runs to 12 residues. DNA of the CDR3: TGCAGCGTTGTACGGGAGGTCGGTGAGCAGTTCTTC. This gives the protein CSVVREVGEQFF.

The V gene is TRBV25-1, the J gene TRBJ2-7; tentative D call: TRBD1 (5 bases). Germline V lookup: CDR1 MGHDK, CDR2 SYGVNS. The V and J ends lost 6 bases and 3 bases respectively, with 15 bases between them. The CDR3 has 14 amino acids. This CDR3 is CASSTQAEVYEQYF. The DNA for the CDR3 is TGTGCCAGCAGCACACAGGCTGAGGTCTACGAGCAGTACTTC.

V is TRBV29-1 and J is TRBJ2-7; D unresolved. In germline, CDR1 is SQVTM, CDR2 ANQGSEA. V lost 7 bases, J lost 0 bases, and 10 bases lay in between. The CDR3 runs to 12 residues. CDR3 nucleotides: TGCAGCGCAACGGGCCTCTCCTACGAGCAGTACTTC. Translation: CSATGLSYEQYF.